These 3 T cell receptor beta chains were all obtained from the same sample, sequenced in a study of T-cell reconstitution after alpha-beta-depleted transplantation in children. During its preparation, the TCRbeta library received unique molecular identifiers. TCRdb passed the PCR reads through MiXCR, listing each CDR3 protein once. This sample yields fewer than 250,000 distinct CDR3 sequences, of which approximately 8.9% are seen a single time; 6% to 7% belongs to the top ten. The material sequenced was PBMCs, mostly from graft donor cells, taken 180 days after TCRalphabeta/CD19-depleted stem cell transplant. The receptors were gathered from a male patient aged 10-17 years who had a stem cell transplant for acute lymphoblastic leukemia, so the T cells may come from the graft donor.

This clonotype occurred many times. V is TRBV20-1 and J is TRBJ2-5; D may be TRBD1 (6 bases). The CDR3 runs to 12 residues. Germline CDR1 DFQATT, CDR2 SNEGSKA (reference sequence). Trimming took 5 bases from V and 1 from J, leaving 8 bases between them. For the CDR3, the DNA is TGCAGTGCTGGACAGTCCCAAGAGACCCAGTACTTC. Translating it yields CSAGQSQETQYF.

The chain is built from TRBV20-1 and TRBJ2-3, with D unresolved. Per the germline V gene, CDR1 is DFQATT and CDR2 is SNEGSKA (reference sequence). The length of the CDR3 is 12 residues. The V and J ends lost 5 bases and 2 bases respectively, with 8 bases between them. This chain's CDR3 is CSAEFPTDTQYF. The CDR3 nucleotides are TGCAGTGCTGAGTTTCCCACAGATACGCAGTATTTT.

This clonotype was seen many times. This chain connects TRBV24-1 to TRBJ2-3; possibly TRBD1 for D (6 bases). V was trimmed by 9 bases and J by 2 bases, leaving 20 bases between them. CDR3 size: 16 residues. Germline CDR1 reads KGHDR; CDR2 reads SFDVKD. Written as DNA, the CDR3 is TGTGCCACCTATGCGAGGGCGACAGGTAACACAGATACGCAGTATTTT. This translates into CATYARATGNTDTQYF.